The source of this TCR beta chain is a study of blood T cells in healthy people across ages (dated by TCRdb to the mid-2010s). Regarding the study in general: In model experiments, roughly one uniquely barcoded TCR beta cDNA molecule per two T cells was captured by template switching. Two additional independent replicas of 1 million unique cDNA reads from the same blood draw were analyzed for two donors (one aged 18 to 30 and one aged 80 or older). To track age-related changes in TCR beta repertoire diversity, the study relied on deep sequencing normalized with unique cDNA molecular identifiers. To avoid experimental bias, donors of different ages were spread randomly across the sequencing lanes. The donors were split into four age groups: young (average around 16 years), middle-aged (roughly 42), aged (roughly 68) and long-lived (more than 80). The research as a whole found: Because profiling used bulk unsorted PBMCs, naive and antigen-experienced compartments could not be compared conclusively. Total diversity estimates from one million sequenced T cells were considered lower bounds and underestimates. There was a strong correlation between observed TCR beta diversity and the percentage of naive T cells measured by flow cytometry. Observed TCR beta diversity per million T cells fell roughly linearly with age, and a significant reduction was already apparent by age approximately 41. The long-lived group showed more naive CD4+ T cells, fewer expanded clones and increased TCR diversity than the aged group, suggesting age selection. Because donor CMV infection status was unknown, age-related changes in expanded clonotypes were potentially confounded.

The 39 donors, aged about 6 to 95 years, were systemically healthy Caucasian individuals from Russia. Each donor gave ten milliliters of peripheral blood, drawn into EDTA-treated Vacutainer tubes. PBMCs were isolated by Ficoll-Paque density-gradient centrifugation, with at least 6.5 million obtained per sample. Trizol reagent was used to extract total RNA from PBMCs, with at least 6 micrograms per sample. Naive CD45RAhigh/CD27high T cell percentages were measured by flow cytometry on a PBMC aliquot from every donor. The germline V gene sets CDR1 to SGHVS and CDR2 to FNYEAQ. Deletion took 3 bases off V and 5 bases off J, with a span of 26 bases between the germline ends. The CDR3 has 19 amino acids, counting the end cysteine and phenylalanine. Just CDR3 DNA is preserved here, 57 bases in frame from base 1. In the case of this clonotype: Its antigen specificity is not known. It has no much larger one-base neighbor in the sample; base qualities were not kept.

Receptors were amplified or captured by 5' RACE. The second PCR ran for about 6 to 12 cycles and used a J-beta primer mix along with a sample-barcoded 5' primer. A template-switch 5' adaptor carrying 12 random nucleotides introduced a unique molecular identifier onto each TCR beta cDNA molecule. Each sample yielded at least 3 million CDR3-containing paired-end reads. First-strand cDNA was synthesized from all RNA with the Mint cDNA synthesis kit, primed by a TRBC-specific oligonucleotide. Following uracil-DNA glycosylase treatment, all cDNA underwent a first 18-cycle PCR with the universal primers M1SS and BC2_uni_R. Under the source paper's analysis protocol: Each sample was normalized by randomly selecting 1 million high-quality reads, each carrying a distinct molecular identifier. Instead of being binned into consensus sequences, reads that shared molecular identifiers were thrown out. CDR3 identification, clonotype clustering and error correction used MiTCR with a Q25 quality threshold and the strictest error-elimination algorithm. A nonparametric unseen species model with Euler transformation was used to estimate a lower bound on total TCR beta diversity. TCRdb reprocessed the public reads (quality trimming at Q25 with fastp, clone calling with MiXCR) and kept in-frame beta chains. Every distinct CDR3 protein forms one entry, paired with its most common genes and DNA. Clone size and V and J calls follow TCRdb, not the original study. Present in this sample are fewer than 2,000,000 distinct CDR3 sequences, roughly 43% of which were seen just once. The ten biggest clones cover 20% to 25% of the sample.

This chain joins TRBV7-6 to TRBJ2-1; TRBD2 is possibly the D segment (6 matching bases). The sequencing input was blood. The sequence was obtained from a human donor in good health. The sequence in DNA is TGTGCCAGCAGCTTTCCGGTGGAGGGCGGGGATAAGTCCCACAATGAGCAGTTCTTC. Its product reads: CASSFPVEGGDKSHNEQFF.